This TCR beta chain was sequenced in a study of response to subunit inactivated influenza vaccine. Overall study results and limits: A suggestion made by the authors is that each seasonal influenza vaccination recruits few new T cells.

TCRdb re-analysed the RT-PCR reads in MiXCR, keeping a single row per CDR3 protein. The sample contains about 780,000 distinct CDR3 sequences, about a fifth of which appear only once. In germline, CDR1 is LGHDT, CDR2 YNNKEL (reference sequence). The CDR3 extends over 14 amino acids. Trimming took 2 bases from V and 4 from J, leaving 11 bases between them. As regards this clonotype: Its matching antigen is unknown.

The receptor was derived from a man in his fifties or sixties who received an inactivated influenza vaccine. The V gene is TRBV3-1, the J gene TRBJ1-1; TRBD1 might be the D (5 bases). The specimen was PBMCs from blood, collected roughly 5 days after vaccination. Here the CDR3 DNA reads TGTGCCAGCAGCCAATTCTCAGGGAGCACTGAAGCTTTCTTT. Translating it yields CASSQFSGSTEAFF.